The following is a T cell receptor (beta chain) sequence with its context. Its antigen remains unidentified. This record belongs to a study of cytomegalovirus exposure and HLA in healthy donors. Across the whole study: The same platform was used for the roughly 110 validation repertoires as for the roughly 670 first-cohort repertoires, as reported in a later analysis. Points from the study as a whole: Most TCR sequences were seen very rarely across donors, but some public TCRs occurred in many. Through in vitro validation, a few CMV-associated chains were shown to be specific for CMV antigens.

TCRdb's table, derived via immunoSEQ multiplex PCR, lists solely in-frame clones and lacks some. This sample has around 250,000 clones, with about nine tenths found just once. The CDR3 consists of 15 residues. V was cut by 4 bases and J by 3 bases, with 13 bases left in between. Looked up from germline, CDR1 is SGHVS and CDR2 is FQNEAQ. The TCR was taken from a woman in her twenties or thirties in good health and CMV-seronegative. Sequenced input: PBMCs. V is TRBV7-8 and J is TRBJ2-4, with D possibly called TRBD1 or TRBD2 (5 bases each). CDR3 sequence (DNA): TGTGCCAGCAGCTCTCCCGGGACGTACAAAAACATTCAGTACTTC. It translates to CASSSPGTYKNIQYF.